This entry is about one T cell receptor (beta chain). The antigen remains unidentified. The data were obtained in a study of graft-versus-host responses after intestinal transplantation. The wider study: Anti-thymocyte globulin served as induction for all recipients, who then took tacrolimus and steroids for approximately three years.

Sequenced by immunoSEQ multiplex PCR; TCRdb stores in-frame clones only, minus some. The sample records approximately 80,000 clones, roughly 89% being singletons. General study results and limits: Patients who carried graft-donor T cell macrochimerism also had high graft-versus-host to host-versus-graft clonal ratios in their allografts. Analysis identified GvH clones in recipient marrow, with some appearing first in ileum or blood.

The V gene's germline CDR1 is SGHNT and CDR2 YYREEE (reference sequence). The V segment lost 3 bases and the J segment 3 bases; nucleotides outside the gene matches: 5. The CDR3 consists of 15 residues. This clonotype was obtained from a human donor who received an intestinal transplant. The chain couples TRBV5-4 to TRBJ2-7; 11 bases agree with TRBD1. Specimen: unstimulated CD4+ T cells sorted from spleen or lymph node cells, collected before intestinal transplant. CDR3 sequence reads: CASSSSGTGGYEQYF. CDR3 bases: TGTGCCAGCAGCTCGTCCGGGACAGGGGGCTACGAGCAGTACTTC.